The TCR beta chain described here comes from a study of shared clonotypes between healthy human individuals. The donors were adults (healthy and HIV-negative) with no recent acute infections or vaccinations. On sorted subsets, replicate PCRs used roughly 190 ng DNA, or 30,000 or so T cell genomes. Study processing details: ImmunoSEQ yielded junction-only sequences lacking quality scores, so filtering differed. TCRdb's table, derived via immunoSEQ multiplex PCR, lists solely in-frame clones and lacks some. The V and J calls and clone size were taken over from that table, and D and trimming were inferred from the DNA. The data contain about 1.5 million clones, approximately 98% of them singletons. Germline-derived CDR1 and CDR2 are WSHSY and SAAADI. J gave up 5 bases and V 5 bases, and 26 bases lay outside the gene matches. CDR3 length: 21 amino acids. Findings and limits, study-wide: Sharing across four donors was highest in naive CD4 (roughly 5%) and lowest in memory CD8 (roughly 0.4%).

A word on this clone: Its antigen is unknown.

What was sequenced was naive CD4+ T cells sorted from blood. Subset of the sample: CD45RA+ positively selected. The receptor's source is a man aged 25 to 45 in good health. The chain combines TRBV10-2 with TRBJ2-3; TRBD2 aligns across 9 bases. The CDR3 nucleotides are TGCGCCAGCAGTCTTACACGGGGTAGCGGGAGAGTGGGTCACACGGGAGATACGCAGTATTTT. Encoded protein: CASSLTRGSGRVGHTGDTQYF.